This T cell receptor beta chain derives from a study of CD8+CD57+ T cells in acquired aplastic anemia. Study background: Sorted CD4+ and CD8+ cells yielded DNA averaging approximately 3.4 ug. Study-level findings and limits: Patients and controls had in common 25 to 35 CD8+ CDR3 sequences.

Germline V CDR1 and CDR2: MNHEY, SMNVEV (reference sequence). The CDR3 sequence is 15 residues long. The V segment lost 4 bases and the J segment 7 bases; nucleotides outside the gene matches: 8. The table lists this clonotype with a few counts. Its antigen is still unknown. Genomic DNA acted as the template from which TCR beta VDJ combination and CDR3 sequence profiling were carried out. TCRdb re-derived calls from the reads in MiXCR, one entry per CDR3 protein. This table holds fewer than 250,000 distinct CDR3 sequences, about 44% found once. For sequencing, patients were chosen who had shown expansion of CD8+CD57+ cells by flow cytometry. The patients all had a severe acquired aplastic anemia diagnosis. No therapy had been given to the patients at the time of blood sampling.

Sequenced sample: sorted CD4+, CD8+, or CD8+CD57+ T cells (not recorded which) from PBMCs. V is TRBV27 and J is TRBJ1-5; 9 bases agree with TRBD1. This receptor was identified in a human donor with aplastic anemia. The CDR3 DNA reads TGTGCCAGCAGTTCTCACAGGGGGCAAATCCAGCCCCAGCATTTT. It translates to CASSSHRGQIQPQHF.